This paragraph covers one T cell receptor (beta chain) sequence. The antigen is unknown. 5'RACE with constant-segment primers yielded barcoded, UMI-tagged TCR alpha and TCR beta cDNA libraries. Using its own MiXCR run on the 5' RACE reads, TCRdb lists one record per CDR3 protein. The sample lists 430,000 or so distinct CDR3 sequences; around 27% were seen once. This sample stems from a study of T-cell memory formation after mild COVID-19. Study-wide background: The study found TCR clusters largely donor specific.

Study-wide points: Cross-reactive memory seemingly joined, as some responding clones were found in pre-infection memory. CD4+ contracting clones were found mainly in CM and EM, and CD8+ ones in EMRA.

After removal of 3 bases from V and 4 bases from J, the junction contained 8 bases not matched to a gene. CDR1 and CDR2 (germline): SGHTA, FQGNSA. The CDR3 spans 18 residues. The sequencing input was PBMCs or a T cell subset sorted from them (not recorded which). The chain employs TRBV7-2 and TRBJ2-1; 14 bases are a match to TRBD2. The sequence came from an adult woman who had mild COVID-19 (a few samples of this study predate the infection). Cell type and time point are not known. CDR3 protein: CASSFPSGTSGGYNEQFF. The CDR3 nucleotides are TGTGCCAGCAGCTTCCCGTCCGGGACTAGCGGGGGATACAATGAGCAGTTCTTC. Full variable domain (remainder filled in from reference TRBV7-2 and TRBJ2-1): GAGVSQSPSNKVTEKGKDVELRCDPISGHTALYWYRQSLGQGLEFLIYFQGNSAPDKSGLPSDRFSAERTGGSVSTLTIQRTQQEDSAVYLCASSFPSGTSGGYNEQFFGPGTRLTVL.